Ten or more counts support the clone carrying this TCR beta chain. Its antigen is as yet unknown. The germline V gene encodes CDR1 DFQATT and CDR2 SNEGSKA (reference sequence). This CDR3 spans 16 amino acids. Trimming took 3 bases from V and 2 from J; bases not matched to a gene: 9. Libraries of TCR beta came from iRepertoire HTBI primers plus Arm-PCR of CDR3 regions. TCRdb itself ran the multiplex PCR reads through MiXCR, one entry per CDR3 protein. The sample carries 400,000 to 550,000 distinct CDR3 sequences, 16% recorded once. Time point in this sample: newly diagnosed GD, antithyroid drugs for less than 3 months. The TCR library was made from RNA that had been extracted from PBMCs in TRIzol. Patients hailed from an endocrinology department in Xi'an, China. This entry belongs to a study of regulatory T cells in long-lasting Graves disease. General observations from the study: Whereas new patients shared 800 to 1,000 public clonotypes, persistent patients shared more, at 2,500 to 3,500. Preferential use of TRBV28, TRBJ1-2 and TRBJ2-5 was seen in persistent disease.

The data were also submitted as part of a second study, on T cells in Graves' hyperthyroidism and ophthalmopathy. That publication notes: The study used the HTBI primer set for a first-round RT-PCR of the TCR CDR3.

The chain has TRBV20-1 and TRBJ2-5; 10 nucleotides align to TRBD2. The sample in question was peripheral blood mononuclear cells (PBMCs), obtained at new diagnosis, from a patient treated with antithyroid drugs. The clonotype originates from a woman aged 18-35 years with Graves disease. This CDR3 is CSASRASGSPQETQYF. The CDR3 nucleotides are TGCAGTGCTAGTCGGGCTAGCGGGAGTCCTCAAGAGACCCAGTACTTC.